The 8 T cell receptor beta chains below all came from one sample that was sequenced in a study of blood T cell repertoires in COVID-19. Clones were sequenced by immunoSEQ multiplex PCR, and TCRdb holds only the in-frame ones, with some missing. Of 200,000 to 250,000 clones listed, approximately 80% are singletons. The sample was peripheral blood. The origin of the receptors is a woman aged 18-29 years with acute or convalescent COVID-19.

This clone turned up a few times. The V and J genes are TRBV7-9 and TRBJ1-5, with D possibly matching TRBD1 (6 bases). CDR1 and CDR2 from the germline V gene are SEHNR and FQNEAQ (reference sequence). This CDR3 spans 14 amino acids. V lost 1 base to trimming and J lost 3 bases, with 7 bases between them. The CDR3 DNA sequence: TGTGCCAGCAGCTTAGACAGGGACAATCAGCCCCAGCATTTT. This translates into CASSLDRDNQPQHF.

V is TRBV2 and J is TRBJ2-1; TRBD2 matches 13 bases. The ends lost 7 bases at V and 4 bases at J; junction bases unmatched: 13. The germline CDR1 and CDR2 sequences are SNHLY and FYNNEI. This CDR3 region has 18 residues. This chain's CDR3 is CASTSQTPGLAGYNEQFF. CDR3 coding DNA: TGTGCCAGCACCAGCCAGACCCCGGGACTAGCGGGGTACAATGAGCAGTTCTTC.

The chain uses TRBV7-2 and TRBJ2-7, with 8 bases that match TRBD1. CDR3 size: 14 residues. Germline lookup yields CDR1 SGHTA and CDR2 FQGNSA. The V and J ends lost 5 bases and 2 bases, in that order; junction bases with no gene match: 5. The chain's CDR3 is CASSHSGQAYEQYF. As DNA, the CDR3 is TGTGCCAGCAGCCACTCGGGACAGGCCTACGAGCAGTACTTC.

The chain's CDR3 is CASSIRGGRPGELFF. The CDR3 DNA sequence: TGTGCCAGTAGTATCCGTGGCGGGAGACCCGGGGAGCTGTTTTTT. The chain has TRBV19 and TRBJ2-2; 7 positions agree with TRBD2. The V segment lost 3 bases and the J segment 6 bases; nucleotides outside the gene matches: 7. Germline CDR1 is LNHDA and CDR2 is SQIVND (reference sequence). The CDR3 loop spans 15 amino acids.

In DNA form, the CDR3 reads TGCGCCAGCAGCTTGGGAGGGATCGAGCAGTACTTC. Residues: CASSLGGIEQYF. The V gene is TRBV5-1, the J gene TRBJ2-7; tentatively, D is TRBD2 (5 bases). The V and J ends lost 0 bases and 6 bases respectively, with 7 bases between them. Looked up from germline, CDR1 is SGHRS and CDR2 is YFSETQ. The length of the CDR3 is 12 residues.

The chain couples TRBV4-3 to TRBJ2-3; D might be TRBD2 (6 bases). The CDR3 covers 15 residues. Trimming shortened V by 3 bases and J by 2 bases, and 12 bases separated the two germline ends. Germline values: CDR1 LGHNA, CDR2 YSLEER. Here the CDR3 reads CASSHVGGYTDTQYF. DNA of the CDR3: TGCGCCAGCAGCCATGTGGGGGGATACACAGATACGCAGTATTTT.

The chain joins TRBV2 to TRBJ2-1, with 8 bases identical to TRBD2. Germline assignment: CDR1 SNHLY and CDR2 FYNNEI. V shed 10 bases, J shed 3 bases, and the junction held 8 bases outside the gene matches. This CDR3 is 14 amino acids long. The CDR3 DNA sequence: TGTGCCACGCAGGGACTAGTTAGCTACAATGAGCAGTTCTTC. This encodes CATQGLVSYNEQFF.

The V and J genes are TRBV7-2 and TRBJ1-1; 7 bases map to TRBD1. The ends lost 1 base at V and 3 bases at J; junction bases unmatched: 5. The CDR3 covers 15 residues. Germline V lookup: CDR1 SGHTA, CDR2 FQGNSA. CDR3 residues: CASSLDRGPYTEAFF. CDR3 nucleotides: TGTGCCAGCAGCTTAGACAGGGGACCCTACACTGAAGCTTTCTTT.